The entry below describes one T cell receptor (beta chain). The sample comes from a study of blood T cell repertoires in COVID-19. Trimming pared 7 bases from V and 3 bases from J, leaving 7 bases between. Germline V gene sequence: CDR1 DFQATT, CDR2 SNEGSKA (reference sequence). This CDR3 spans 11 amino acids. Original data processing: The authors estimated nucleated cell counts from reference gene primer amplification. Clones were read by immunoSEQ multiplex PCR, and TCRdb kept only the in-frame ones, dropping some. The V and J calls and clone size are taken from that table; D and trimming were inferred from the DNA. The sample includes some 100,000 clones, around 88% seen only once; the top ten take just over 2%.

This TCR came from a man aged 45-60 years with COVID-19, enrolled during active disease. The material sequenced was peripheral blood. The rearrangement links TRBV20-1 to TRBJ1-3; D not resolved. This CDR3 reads CSVRLGNTIYF. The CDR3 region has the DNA TGCAGTGTCAGGCTTGGAAACACCATATATTTT.